The source of this TCR beta chain is a study of shared T cell receptors in the human thymus. Some clones are missing from TCRdb's copy, which holds only in-frame ones; the method was immunoSEQ multiplex PCR. The sample lists hundreds of thousands of clones; approximately 89% were seen once. V dropped 0 bases and J dropped 4 bases, with 14 bases sitting between them. The CDR3 runs to 15 residues. CDR1 and CDR2 (germline): SGHKS, YYEKEE (reference sequence). This sample was shared with a second study, whose subject was human thymus T cells. From that study: Surgeons resected thymus tissue during corrective heart surgery. Seemingly biased V and J gene usage marked thymic and blood repertoires.

This clonotype was sampled from a boy younger than two with a congenital heart defect. V and J are TRBV5-5 and TRBJ2-7, with a possible D match to TRBD2 (6 bases). Sequencing was performed on thymocytes. CDR3 nucleotide sequence: TGTGCCAGCAGCTTGGGCGGAGGGAAGTTATACGAGCAGTACTTC. Its protein product is CASSLGGGKLYEQYF.